This TCR beta chain was recorded in a study of blood T cells in healthy people across ages. In the study overall: Template switching retrieved approximately one barcoded beta molecule for each two T cells.

A J-beta primer mix and a sample-barcoded 5' primer were used in a second PCR of roughly 6 to 12 cycles. Tagging of each cDNA molecule was performed by a template-switch adaptor with 12 random nucleotides. TCRdb processed the 5' RACE reads anew with MiXCR; each CDR3 protein has one entry. The sample consists of 650,000 to 800,000 distinct CDR3 sequences, under 55% of them appearing once. Per-sample PBMC isolation yielded at least 6.5 million cells. The study, taken as a whole, reports: Bulk PBMC profiling left naive and antigen-experienced comparisons inconclusive.

From germline, CDR1 is LGHNA and CDR2 YSLEER. Trimming removed 4 bases from V and 0 bases from J; junction bases left unmatched: 3. CDR3 length: 14 residues. In this sample, this clonotype turned up many times. The antigen is not known. This clonotype was obtained from a man aged 55 to 70 in good health. The chain is built from TRBV4-3 and TRBJ2-7, with TRBD1 matching 7 bases. The sample taken for sequencing was blood. The CDR3 loop is CASSPGTASYEQYF. The CDR3 bases are TGCGCCAGCAGCCCTGGGACAGCCTCCTACGAGCAGTACTTC.